These T cell receptor beta chains were read from a single sample in a study of cytomegalovirus exposure and HLA in healthy donors. Sequenced by immunoSEQ multiplex PCR; TCRdb stores in-frame clones only, minus some. Of about 130,000 clones in the sample, 84% were seen once. Source material: PBMCs. Every receptor here comes from a woman aged 18 to 35 in good health and CMV-seropositive. Both conserved end residues are part of each CDR3. D genes are given only for firm matches. Size is omitted from some rows. Given values are once, few, many or a class for expanded clones.

d_call	clone_size	v_call	j_call	cdr3_aa	cdr3_nt
TRBD2	NA	TRBV25-1	TRBJ2-7	CASSESGAQPYEQYF	TGTGCCAGCAGTGAGAGCGGGGCCCAACCCTACGAGCAGTACTTC
NA	NA	TRBV7-7	TRBJ2-5	CASSAGQRPETQYF	TGTGCTAGCAGCGCGGGACAGCGGCCAGAGACCCAGTACTTC
TRBD1	few	TRBV15	TRBJ1-1	CATSRAGTGGCEAFF	TGTGCCACCAGCCGGGCGGGGACAGGGGGCTGTGAAGCTTTCTTT
NA	NA	TRBV7-9	TRBJ2-6	CSSSPRRVSGANVLTF	TGTTCCAGCAGCCCAAGACGGGTCTCTGGGGCCAACGTCCTGACTTTC
NA	NA	TRBV6-1	TRBJ1-5	CASSEGQGRQPQHF	TGTGCCAGCAGTGAAGGGCAGGGGCGTCAGCCCCAGCATTTT
NA	NA	TRBV2	TRBJ1-4	CASTEPGTNEKLFF	TGTGCCAGCACAGAGCCAGGGACTAATGAAAAACTGTTTTTT
NA	few	TRBV15	TRBJ2-7	CATSRDAGDEQYF	TGTGCCACCAGCAGAGATGCAGGCGACGAGCAGTACTTC
TRBD2	few	TRBV6-4	TRBJ2-2	CASSDGLAGESGELFF	TGTGCCAGCAGTGACGGACTAGCGGGGGAGTCCGGGGAGCTGTTTTTT
NA	NA	TRBV7-6	TRBJ2-5	CASRPSGVQETQYF	TGTGCCAGCAGACCCTCCGGAGTCCAAGAGACCCAGTACTTC
TRBD2	NA	TRBV4-1	TRBJ2-7	CASSLRLAVEREQYF	TGCGCCAGCAGCCTTCGACTAGCGGTGGAAAGGGAGCAGTACTTC
TRBD2	once	TRBV5-5	TRBJ2-5	CASSRILAEETQYF	TGTGCCAGCAGCCGAATACTAGCGGAAGAGACCCAGTACTTC
TRBD2	NA	TRBV7-2	TRBJ2-5	CASSRPSGGETQYF	TGTGCCAGCAGCCGACCTAGCGGGGGAGAGACCCAGTACTTC
NA	NA	TRBV5-4	TRBJ1-6	CASSLTGFGSPLHF	TGTGCCAGCAGCTTGACAGGTTTCGGATCACCCCTCCACTTT
NA	NA	TRBV6-4	TRBJ1-6	CASSANKGDSPLHF	TGTGCCAGCAGTGCCAACAAGGGGGATTCACCCCTCCACTTT
NA	NA	TRBV19	TRBJ2-2	CASSPTPGTGELFF	TGTGCCAGTAGTCCCACGCCCGGGACCGGGGAGCTGTTTTTT
NA	NA	TRBV30	TRBJ2-7	CAWSVGKVEQYF	TGTGCCTGGAGTGTCGGGAAAGTCGAGCAGTACTTC
NA	NA	TRBV7-9	TRBJ2-7	CASSLAGGSEQYF	TGTGCCAGCAGCTTGGCCGGAGGTTCCGAGCAGTACTTC
NA	once	TRBV7-2	TRBJ1-5	CASSLRGGQPQHF	TGTGCCAGCAGCTTGCGAGGTGGCCAGCCCCAGCATTTT
TRBD1	NA	TRBV2	TRBJ1-3	CASIQGSSGNTIYF	TGTGCCAGTATACAGGGGTCCTCTGGAAACACCATATATTTT
TRBD2	NA	TRBV5-1	TRBJ2-2	CASSLAPQTSGGMGLFF	TGCGCCAGCAGCTTGGCTCCTCAGACTAGCGGGGGTATGGGGCTGTTTTTT
TRBD2	NA	TRBV15	TRBJ2-1	CATSRFASGGLRNRKFF	TGTGCCACCAGCAGATTTGCTAGCGGGGGGCTACGGAACAGGAAGTTCTTC
NA	NA	TRBV12-2	TRBJ2-7	CASRPTNRQGPNSYEQYF	TGTGCAAGTCGCCCTACTAACCGACAGGGGCCAAACTCCTACGAGCAGTACTTC
NA	NA	TRBV27	TRBJ2-1	CASSSTGEGNEQFF	TGTGCCAGCAGTTCGACAGGGGAGGGGAATGAGCAGTTCTTC
NA	NA	TRBV28	TRBJ1-2	CASSGPQVRRGYTF	TGTGCCAGCAGTGGCCCCCAGGTGAGACGAGGCTACACCTTC
NA	NA	TRBV4-2	TRBJ2-7	CASSQRDSSSYEQYF	TGTGCCAGCAGCCAGCGGGACTCCTCCTCCTACGAGCAGTACTTC
NA	NA	TRBV19	TRBJ2-7	CASSIGGSLHEQYF	TGTGCCAGTAGTATCGGGGGAAGCCTCCACGAGCAGTACTTC
TRBD2	few	TRBV5-1	TRBJ2-7	CASSPSGGAYEQYF	TGCGCCAGCAGCCCTAGCGGGGGGGCCTACGAGCAGTACTTC
NA	NA	TRBV4-1	TRBJ1-3	CASSQDHGGMSGNTIYF	TGCGCCAGCAGCCAAGATCACGGAGGGATGAGCGGAAACACCATATATTTT
TRBD2	NA	TRBV6-1	TRBJ2-7	CASSPPRGTSGEQYF	TGTGCCAGCAGCCCTCCAAGGGGGACTAGCGGCGAGCAGTACTTC
TRBD2	NA	TRBV25-1	TRBJ2-3	CASSLLAGGPGTDTQYF	TGTGCCAGCAGCCTCCTAGCGGGGGGGCCGGGGACAGATACGCAGTATTTT
TRBD1	few	TRBV7-6	TRBJ2-1	CASSFVDRGQGSEQFF	TGTGCCAGCAGCTTTGTCGATAGGGGACAGGGGAGCGAGCAGTTCTTC
TRBD2	NA	TRBV2	TRBJ2-1	CASSDLETPEGTGGGINEQFF	TGTGCCAGCAGTGATCTCGAGACACCCGAGGGGACCGGGGGGGGAATCAATGAGCAGTTCTTC
TRBD2	NA	TRBV5-6	TRBJ2-1	CASSPGLAGLYNEQFF	TGTGCCAGCAGCCCGGGACTAGCGGGGCTTTACAATGAGCAGTTCTTC
NA	NA	TRBV7-9	TRBJ2-7	CASSLIETEKGEQYF	TGTGCCAGCAGCTTAATCGAGACAGAAAAGGGCGAGCAGTACTTC
TRBD1	NA	TRBV19	TRBJ2-7	CASSIDRGYEQYF	TGTGCCAGTAGTATCGACAGGGGGTACGAGCAGTACTTT
NA	NA	TRBV6-5	TRBJ2-7	CASSYHGSGDRDF	TGTGCCAGCAGTTACCACGGATCGGGGGATAGGGACTTC
TRBD2	NA	TRBV14	TRBJ2-7	CASSHIPKSAGGRYEQYF	TGTGCCAGCAGCCATATCCCCAAATCAGCGGGGGGGCGTTACGAGCAGTACTTC
NA	NA	TRBV28	TRBJ1-1	CASSLTGMNTEAFF	TGTGCCAGCAGTTTAACAGGGATGAACACTGAAGCTTTCTTT
TRBD1	NA	TRBV19	TRBJ2-7	CASSISGTGIYEQYF	TGTGCCAGTAGTATTTCCGGGACAGGGATCTACGAGCAGTACTTC
TRBD2	few	TRBV27	TRBJ2-3	CASSLSPGGGTDTQYF	TGTGCCAGCAGTTTATCGCCGGGGGGTGGCACAGATACGCAGTATTTT
TRBD2	NA	TRBV9	TRBJ2-5	CASSASGLAGETQYF	TGTGCCAGCAGCGCCAGCGGACTAGCGGGGGAGACCCAGTACTTC
NA	NA	TRBV5-6	TRBJ1-6	CASSPKGVSPLHF	TGTGCCAGCAGCCCTAAGGGGGTTTCACCCCTCCACTTT
TRBD1	NA	TRBV12-5	TRBJ1-2	CASGVTIGTDYGYTF	TGTGCTAGTGGTGTCACCATAGGGACAGACTATGGCTACACCTTC